This TCR beta chain was obtained from a study of monozygotic twins with inflammatory bowel disease. The team made cDNA by running eight separate reactions for each sample. UMIs incorporating a 6-nucleotide sample barcode were appended by means of template switching. TCRdb reprocessed the 5' RACE reads; each CDR3 protein has one entry and no DNA is given. The sample totals approximately 400,000 distinct CDR3 sequences. Sequenced input: blood. The receptor comes from a human donor with ulcerative colitis or Crohn's disease, or a healthy co-twin of an affected twin (not recorded which).

CDR3 residues: CASSRPGQGREF. V and J are TRBV12-3 or TRBV12-4 and TRBJ2-7; checking the TCRdb D call of TRBD1 is not possible without DNA. CDR3 length: 12 amino acids.